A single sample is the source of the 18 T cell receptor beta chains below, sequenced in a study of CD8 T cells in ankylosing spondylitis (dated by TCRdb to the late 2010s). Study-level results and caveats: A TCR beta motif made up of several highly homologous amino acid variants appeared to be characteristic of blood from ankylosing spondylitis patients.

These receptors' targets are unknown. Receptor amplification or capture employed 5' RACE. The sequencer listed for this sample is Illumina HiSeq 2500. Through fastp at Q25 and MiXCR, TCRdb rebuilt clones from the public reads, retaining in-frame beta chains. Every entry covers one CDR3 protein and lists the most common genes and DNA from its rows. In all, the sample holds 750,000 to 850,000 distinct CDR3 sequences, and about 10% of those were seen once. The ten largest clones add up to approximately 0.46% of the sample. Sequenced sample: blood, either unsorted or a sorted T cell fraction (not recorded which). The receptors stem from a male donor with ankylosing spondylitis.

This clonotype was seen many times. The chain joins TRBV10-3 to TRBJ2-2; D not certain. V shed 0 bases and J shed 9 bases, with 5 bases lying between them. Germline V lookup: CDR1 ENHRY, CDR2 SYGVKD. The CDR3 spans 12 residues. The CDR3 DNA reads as TGTGCCATCAGTGAGTCGATAAGGGAGCTGTTTTTT. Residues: CAISESIRELFF.

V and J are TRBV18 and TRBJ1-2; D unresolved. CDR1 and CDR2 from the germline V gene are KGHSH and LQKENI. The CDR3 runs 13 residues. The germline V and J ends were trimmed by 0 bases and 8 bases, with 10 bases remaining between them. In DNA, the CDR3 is TGTGCCAGCTCACCACCGTCGACCTGGGGCTACACCTTC. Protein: CASSPPSTWGYTF.

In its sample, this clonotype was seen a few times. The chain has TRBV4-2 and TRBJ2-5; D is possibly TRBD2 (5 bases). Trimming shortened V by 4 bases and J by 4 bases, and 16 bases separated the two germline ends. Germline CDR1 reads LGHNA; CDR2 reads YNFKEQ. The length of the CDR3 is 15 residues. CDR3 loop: CASSPTGRVTETQYF. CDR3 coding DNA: TGTGCCAGCAGCCCAACCGGGCGGGTGACAGAGACCCAGTACTTC.

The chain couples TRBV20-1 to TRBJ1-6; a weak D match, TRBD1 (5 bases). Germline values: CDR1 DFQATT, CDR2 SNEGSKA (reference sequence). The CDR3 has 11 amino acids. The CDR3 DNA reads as TGCAGCCTACTAGCGGCAGGGCCACTCCACTTT. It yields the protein CSLLAAGPLHF.

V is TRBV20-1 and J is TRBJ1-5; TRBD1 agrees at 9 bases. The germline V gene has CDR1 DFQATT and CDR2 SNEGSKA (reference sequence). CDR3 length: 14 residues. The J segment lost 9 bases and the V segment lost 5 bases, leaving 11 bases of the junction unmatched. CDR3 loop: CSALRGQGMVPQHF. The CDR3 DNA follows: TGCAGTGCTCTCCGAGGACAGGGGATGGTGCCCCAGCATTTT.

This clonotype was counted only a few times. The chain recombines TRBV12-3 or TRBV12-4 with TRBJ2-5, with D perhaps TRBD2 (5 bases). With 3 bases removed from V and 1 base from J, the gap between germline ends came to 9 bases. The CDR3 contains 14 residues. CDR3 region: CASSFEGIQETQYF. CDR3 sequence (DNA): TGTGCCAGCAGTTTTGAGGGAATCCAAGAGACCCAGTACTTC.

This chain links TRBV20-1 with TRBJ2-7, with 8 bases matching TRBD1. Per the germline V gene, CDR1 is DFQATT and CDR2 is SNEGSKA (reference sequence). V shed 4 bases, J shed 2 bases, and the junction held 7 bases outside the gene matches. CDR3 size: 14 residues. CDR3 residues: CSAKGDRGTYEQYF. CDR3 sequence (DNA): TGCAGTGCTAAGGGAGACAGGGGTACCTACGAGCAGTACTTC.

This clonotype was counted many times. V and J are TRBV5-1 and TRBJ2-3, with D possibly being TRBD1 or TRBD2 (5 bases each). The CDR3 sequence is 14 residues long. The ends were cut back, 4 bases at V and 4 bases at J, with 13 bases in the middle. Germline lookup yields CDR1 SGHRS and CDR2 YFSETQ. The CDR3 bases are TGCGCCAGCAGCACCGGGACCCCTGCAGATACGCAGTATTTT. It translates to CASSTGTPADTQYF.

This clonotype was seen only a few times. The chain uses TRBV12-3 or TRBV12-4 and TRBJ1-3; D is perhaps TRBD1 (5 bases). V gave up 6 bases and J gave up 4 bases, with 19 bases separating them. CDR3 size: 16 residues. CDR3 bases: TGTGCCAGCAGCCGATCAGGGTTTTCAGTAGGAAACACCATATATTTT. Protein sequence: CASSRSGFSVGNTIYF.

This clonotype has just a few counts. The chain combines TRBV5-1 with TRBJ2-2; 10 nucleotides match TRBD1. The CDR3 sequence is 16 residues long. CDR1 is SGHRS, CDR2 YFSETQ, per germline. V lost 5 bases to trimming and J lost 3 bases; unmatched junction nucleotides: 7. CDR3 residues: CASRSAGTGDTGELFF. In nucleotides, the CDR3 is TGCGCCAGCAGGTCCGCCGGGACAGGGGACACCGGGGAGCTGTTTTTT. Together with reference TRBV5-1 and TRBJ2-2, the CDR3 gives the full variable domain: KAGVTQTPRYLIKTRGQQVTLSCSPISGHRSVSWYQQTPGQGLQFLFEYFSETQRNKGNFPGRFSGRQFSNSRSEMNVSTLELGDSALYLCASRSAGTGDTGELFFGEGSRLTVL.

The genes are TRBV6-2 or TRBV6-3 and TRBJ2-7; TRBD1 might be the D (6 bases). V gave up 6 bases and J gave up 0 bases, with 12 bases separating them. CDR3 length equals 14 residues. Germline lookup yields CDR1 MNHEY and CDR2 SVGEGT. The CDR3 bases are TGTGCCAGCAGACGCCGGGACACCTCCTACGAGCAGTACTTC. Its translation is CASRRRDTSYEQYF.

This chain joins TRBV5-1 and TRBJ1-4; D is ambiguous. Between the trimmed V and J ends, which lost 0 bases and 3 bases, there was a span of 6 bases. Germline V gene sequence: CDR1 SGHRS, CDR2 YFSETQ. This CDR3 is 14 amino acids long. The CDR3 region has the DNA TGCGCCAGCAGCTTGGCCGTGCCTAATGAAAAACTGTTTTTT. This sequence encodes CASSLAVPNEKLFF.

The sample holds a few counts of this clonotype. CDR3 sequence reads: CASVVATEAFF. The CDR3 DNA reads as TGTGCCAGCGTGGTGGCCACTGAAGCTTTCTTT. The rearrangement joins TRBV2 to TRBJ1-1; no reliable D call. CDR1 is SNHLY and CDR2 is FYNNEI in the germline V gene. Trimming took off 8 bases at V and 4 bases at J, with 8 bases between the two ends. This CDR3 region has 11 residues.

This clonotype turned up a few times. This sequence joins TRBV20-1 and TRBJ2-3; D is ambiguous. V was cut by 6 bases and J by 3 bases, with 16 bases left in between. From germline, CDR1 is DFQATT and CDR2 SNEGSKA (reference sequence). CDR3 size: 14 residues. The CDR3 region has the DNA TGCAGTGCCCGGAGCCCGGGTACGACAGATACGCAGTATTTT. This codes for CSARSPGTTDTQYF.

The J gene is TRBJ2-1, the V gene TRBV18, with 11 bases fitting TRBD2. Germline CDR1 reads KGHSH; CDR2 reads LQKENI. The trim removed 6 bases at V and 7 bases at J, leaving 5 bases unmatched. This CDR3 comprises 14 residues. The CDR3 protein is CASSATSGTNEQFF. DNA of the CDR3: TGTGCCAGCTCGGCGACTAGCGGGACAAATGAGCAGTTCTTC.

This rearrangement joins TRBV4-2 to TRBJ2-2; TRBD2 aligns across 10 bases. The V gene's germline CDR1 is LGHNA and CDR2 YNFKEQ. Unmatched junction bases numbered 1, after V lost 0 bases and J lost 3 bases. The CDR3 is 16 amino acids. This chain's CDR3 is CASSQELAGYTGELFF. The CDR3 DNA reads TGTGCCAGCAGCCAAGAACTAGCGGGGTACACCGGGGAGCTGTTTTTT.

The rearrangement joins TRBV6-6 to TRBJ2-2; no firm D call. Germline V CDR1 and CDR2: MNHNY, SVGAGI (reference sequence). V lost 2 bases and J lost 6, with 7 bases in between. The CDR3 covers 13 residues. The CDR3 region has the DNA TGTGCCAGCAGTTACGGGGTAGCCGGGGAGCTGTTTTTT. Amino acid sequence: CASSYGVAGELFF.

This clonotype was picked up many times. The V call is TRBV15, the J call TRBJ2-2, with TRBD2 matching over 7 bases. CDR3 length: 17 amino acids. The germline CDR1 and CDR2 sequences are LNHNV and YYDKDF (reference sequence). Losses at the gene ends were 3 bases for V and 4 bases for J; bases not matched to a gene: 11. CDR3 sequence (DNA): TGTGCCACCAGCAGTCACCTAGCGGCCCGGGGCACCGGGGAGCTGTTTTTT. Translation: CATSSHLAARGTGELFF.